The 6 T cell receptor beta chains below come from one sample, sequenced in a study of T-cell reconstitution after alpha-beta-depleted transplantation in children. Unique molecular identifiers were used to barcode this TCRbeta library. One entry per CDR3 protein, called by TCRdb with MiXCR from the PCR reads. The data hold 800,000 to 1,000,000 distinct CDR3 sequences, with about 29% observed a single time. This sample comprised PBMCs, mostly from graft donor cells, obtained 360 days after TCRalphabeta/CD19-depleted stem cell transplant. These receptors originate from a boy less than two years old who had a stem cell transplant for SCID, so the T cells may come from the graft donor.

This CDR3 is CATKGQKAYEQYF. In DNA, the CDR3 is TGTGCCACCAAGGGGCAGAAAGCCTACGAGCAGTACTTC. This sequence joins TRBV18 and TRBJ2-7, with D possibly matching TRBD1 (5 bases). Deletions cut 10 bases from V and 2 bases from J, with 15 bases between. The CDR3 has 13 residues. The germline gives CDR1 KGHSH, CDR2 LQKENI.

V and J are TRBV20-1 and TRBJ2-1; 12 bases agree with TRBD2. Losses at the gene ends were 3 bases for V and 8 bases for J; bases not matched to a gene: 11. The CDR3 covers 16 residues. CDR1 is DFQATT, CDR2 SNEGSKA, per germline (reference sequence). The CDR3 coding sequence is TGCAGTGCTAGCGGCGGGACTAGCGGGCCTTGGGATGAGCAGTTCTTC. Translated: CSASGGTSGPWDEQFF.

The chain couples TRBV5-1 to TRBJ1-2; D is perhaps TRBD1 (5 bases). Germline V gene data show CDR1 as SGHRS and CDR2 as YFSETQ. The ends were cut back, 4 bases at V and 3 bases at J, with 13 bases in the middle. The CDR3 consists of 14 residues. CDR3 nucleotides: TGCGCCAGCAGCCCTAGGGAAGGGGACTATGGCTACACCTTC. Translated: CASSPREGDYGYTF.

This clonotype was seen a single time. The rearrangement uses TRBV28 and TRBJ2-7; D unclear. CDR3 length: 15 residues. Trimming took off 2 bases at V and 0 bases at J, with 11 bases between the two ends. Germline V lookup: CDR1 MDHEN, CDR2 SYDVKM. Here the CDR3 DNA reads TGTGCCAGCAGTTTAAGTCACGGCGGCTCCTACGAGCAGTACTTC. It is translated as CASSLSHGGSYEQYF.

V and J are TRBV5-6 and TRBJ2-3; D is perhaps TRBD1 or TRBD2 (6 bases each). With 5 bases removed from V and 1 base from J, the gap between germline ends came to 14 bases. This CDR3 is 15 amino acids long. Germline values: CDR1 SGHDT, CDR2 YYEEEE. CDR3 loop: CASSRPGAGTDTQYF. Here the CDR3 DNA reads TGTGCCAGCAGTCGGCCGGGGGCTGGCACAGATACGCAGTATTTT. Full variable domain (missing parts from reference TRBV5-6 and TRBJ2-3): DAGVTQSPTHLIKTRGQQVTLRCSPKSGHDTVSWYQQALGQGPQFIFQYYEEEERQRGNFPDRFSGHQFPNYSSELNVNALLLGDSALYLCASSRPGAGTDTQYFGPGTRLTVL.

The chain links TRBV28 to TRBJ2-3; no clear D gene. Trimming took 8 bases from V and 0 from J, leaving 12 bases between them. Germline-derived CDR1 and CDR2 are MDHEN and SYDVKM. The CDR3 contains 14 residues. CDR3 protein: CASGLGFSTDTQYF. The DNA for the CDR3 is TGTGCCAGCGGGTTGGGATTTAGCACAGATACGCAGTATTTT.